Presented here are 11 T cell receptor beta chains from one specimen sequenced in a study of blood T cell repertoires in COVID-19. Here immunoSEQ multiplex PCR was the method, and the copy in TCRdb shows in-frame clones only, minus some. The data contain approximately 200,000 clones, roughly 86% of them seen just once; the ten biggest clones take up 2.9%. The sequencing input was peripheral blood. Receptors were obtained from a woman aged 30 to 39 with active or convalescent COVID-19.

This chain joins TRBV5-3 and TRBJ2-2; the match to TRBD1 covers 11 bases. TRBV5-3 is filed as an ORF, its function uncertain. J was trimmed by 5 bases and V by 4 bases; bases with no gene match: 7. This CDR3 has 16 amino acids. The CDR3 spells CARSAHRDRGTGELFF. As DNA, the CDR3 is TGTGCCAGAAGCGCACACCGGGACAGGGGGACCGGGGAGCTGTTTTTT.

The chain uses TRBV30 and TRBJ1-1, with TRBD1 matching over 7 bases. The length of the CDR3 is 13 residues. V trimming: 3 bases; J trimming: 7 bases; junction bases outside the gene matches: 8. CDR1 and CDR2 from the germline V gene are GTSNPN and SVGIG (reference sequence). In DNA form, the CDR3 reads TGTGCCTGGAGCGCCGTGGCAGGGGGTGAAGCTTTCTTT. Encoded protein: CAWSAVAGGEAFF.

The chain is built from TRBV6-5 and TRBJ1-3, with D possibly matching TRBD1 (5 bases). V lost 6 bases, J lost 4 bases, and 13 bases lay in between. Per the germline V gene, CDR1 is MNHEY and CDR2 is SVGAGI. There are 14 residues in the CDR3. The CDR3, as DNA: TGTGCCAGCAGACTGGGGGGAGTGGGAAACACCATATATTTT. The encoded protein is CASRLGGVGNTIYF.

The chain has TRBV7-6 and TRBJ1-1, with D possibly TRBD1 on 5 matching bases. Between the trimmed V and J ends, which lost 0 bases and 2 bases, there was a span of 10 bases. The CDR3 has 15 residues. Per germline, CDR1 SGHVS and CDR2 FNYEAQ. In DNA form, the CDR3 reads TGTGCCAGCAGCTTAGCCCAGGGAATAAACACTGAAGCTTTCTTT. Translating it yields CASSLAQGINTEAFF.

The chain couples TRBV25-1 to TRBJ1-6; D might be TRBD1 (6 bases). This CDR3 is built from 17 residues. V lost 2 bases to trimming and J lost 8 bases, with 19 bases between them. Germline values: CDR1 MGHDK, CDR2 SYGVNS. The CDR3 nucleotides are TGTGCCAGCAGTGAACCCACAGGGAATCCCAAAGATTCACCCCTCCACTTT. Protein: CASSEPTGNPKDSPLHF.

The sample holds one count of this clone. The chain employs TRBV11-3 and TRBJ1-5; TRBD1 agrees at 7 bases. The trim removed 4 bases at V and 5 bases at J, leaving 2 bases unmatched. CDR3 length: 13 residues. Germline lookup yields CDR1 SGHNT and CDR2 YENEEA. The CDR3, as DNA: TGTGCCAGCAGCTCAGGGGGGCATCAGCCCCAGCATTTT. Translation: CASSSGGHQPQHF.

This clone was found a few times. The chain links TRBV4-1 to TRBJ1-5; the match to TRBD1 covers 10 bases. The CDR3 is 17 residues long. J lost 10 bases, V lost 5 bases, and 17 bases had no gene match. Germline CDR1 and CDR2: MGHRA and YSYEKL. The CDR3 DNA follows: TGCGCCAGCAGCTACACCGTTCAGGGACAGGGGTCTCGACCCCAGCATTTT. Translating it yields CASSYTVQGQGSRPQHF.

The chain uses TRBV18 and TRBJ2-3; 12 nucleotides line up with TRBD2. Per germline, CDR1 KGHSH and CDR2 LQKENI. V gave up 5 bases and J gave up 2 bases; unmatched junction bases: 5. The CDR3 sequence is 16 residues long. For the CDR3, the DNA is TGTGCCAGCTCAACGGGACTAGCGGGCCTCACAGATACGCAGTATTTT. Translating gives CASSTGLAGLTDTQYF. The full variable domain, in which reference TRBV18 and TRBJ2-3 provide the parts outside the CDR3, is NAGVMQNPRHLVRRRGQEARLRCSPMKGHSHVYWYRQLPEEGLKFMVYLQKENIIDESGMPKERFSAEFPKEGPSILRIQQVVRGDSAAYFCASSTGLAGLTDTQYFGPGTRLTVL.

This chain links TRBV3-1 (or the pseudogene TRBV3-2) with TRBJ2-7, with 10 positions matching TRBD2. The CDR3 covers 16 residues. Germline-derived CDR1 and CDR2 are LGHDT and YNNKEL (reference sequence). V was pared by 0 bases and J by 3 bases, with 5 bases of the junction left unmatched. This CDR3 reads CASSQDAGTSVYEQYF. CDR3 nucleotides: TGTGCCAGCAGCCAAGATGCCGGGACTAGCGTCTACGAGCAGTACTTC.

V is TRBV19 and J is TRBJ1-1; D is unclear. Deletions cut 7 bases from V and 3 bases from J, with 9 bases between. The CDR3 is 12 residues long. Germline V lookup: CDR1 LNHDA, CDR2 SQIVND (reference sequence). The CDR3 coding sequence is TGTGCCAGTACTAACAGCCACACTGAAGCTTTCTTT. Protein: CASTNSHTEAFF.

The genes are TRBV3-1 (or the pseudogene TRBV3-2) and TRBJ1-1; a possible D gene is TRBD1 (6 bases). Germline V gene data show CDR1 as LGHDT and CDR2 as YNNKEL (reference sequence). Trimming shortened V by 4 bases and J by 1 base, and 13 bases separated the two germline ends. This CDR3 region has 15 residues. The CDR3 reads CASSRPQQGNTEAFF. The DNA of the CDR3 is TGTGCCAGCAGCCGCCCTCAACAGGGGAACACTGAAGCTTTCTTT.